This TCR beta chain was recorded in a study of blood T cell repertoires in COVID-19. In this sample, this clone turned up a few times. Generated by immunoSEQ multiplex PCR, the TCRdb table keeps only in-frame clones and is missing some. The profile shows under 250,000 clones, about 80% of them singletons. Recruits, aged roughly 18 to 100 years, lived in around 24 US areas. Sequencing input: PBMCs or T cells enriched from blood (not recorded which). The TCR sequence derives from a woman in her 50s who had been exposed to COVID-19.

CDR3 in DNA: TGTGCCAGCAGCTTGGCCCGGGGGGGTTCACCCCTCCACTTT. Encoded protein: CASSLARGGSPLHF. The chain combines TRBV5-5 with TRBJ1-6, with a possible D match to TRBD1 (5 bases). The CDR3 is made up of 14 amino acids. Trimming pared 0 bases from V and 9 bases from J, leaving 10 bases between. Germline loops: CDR1 SGHKS, CDR2 YYEKEE (reference sequence).